This entry features one TCR beta chain sequence. The source of the sample is a study of blood T cell repertoires in COVID-19. CDR1 MGHRA and CDR2 YSYEKL come from the germline V gene. V was trimmed by 0 bases and J by 0 bases, leaving 9 bases between them. The CDR3 contains 15 residues. In the study's own analysis: Cell counts per sample came from amplifying reference gene primers. Here immunoSEQ multiplex PCR was the method, and the copy in TCRdb shows in-frame clones only, minus some. D and trimming come from the DNA, and the V and J calls and clone size come from that table. The data hold some 520,000 clones, with about 91% observed a single time.

The genes are TRBV4-1 and TRBJ2-7, with D possibly being TRBD2 (5 bases). Source material: peripheral blood. The sequence came from a man between 18 and 29 years old with COVID-19, enrolled during active disease. Here the CDR3 DNA reads TGCGCCAGCAGCCAAGATCCGGGGAGCTCCTACGAGCAGTACTTC. Translation: CASSQDPGSSYEQYF.